This TCR beta chain originates from a study of human T cells and chemical hapten exposure. The time point: pre-sensitization, week 0. Indicated treatment: therapeutic diphenylcyclopropenone sensitization with weekly scalp DPC. The germline V and J ends were trimmed by 5 bases and 7 bases, with 15 bases remaining between them. Germline-derived CDR1 and CDR2 are MNHEY and SVGAGI. The CDR3 is 13 amino acids. This clonotype was seen repeatedly, ten times or more. A single record per CDR3 protein comes from TCRdb applying MiXCR to the RACE reads. The data show 150,000 to 200,000 distinct CDR3 sequences, with roughly 30% seen just once and just under 3% held by the top ten.

The V call is TRBV6-5, the J call TRBJ2-7; a weak D match, TRBD2 (7 bases). The sample here was whole blood, taken in connection with sensitization to the hapten diphenylcyclopropenone (DPC). This TCR was recovered from a woman aged 30 to 39 with alopecia areata. Some clones in this sample may be carry-over from other donors' samples. The CDR3 sequence: CASSRGAEMEQYF. As DNA, the CDR3 is TGTGCCAGCAGTCGGGGGGCTGAGATGGAGCAGTACTTC.